Included here is one T cell receptor (beta chain) sequence, with context. Its antigen target is currently unknown. Base quality data are lacking; no much larger clone is found one base away. The data stem from a study of T cell responses to AZD1222 COVID-19 vaccine (dated by TCRdb to the early 2020s). About the full investigation: AZD1222 recipients with second doses at about 4 weeks or about 12 weeks were pooled, because spike-specific TCR depth and breadth did not differ between schedules. TCR sequencing was performed for fewer than 250 trial participants, of whom about 210 were given two doses of AZD1222 and around 25 were given two doses of MenACWY control vaccine. Enrollment into the trials was organized by age into subgroups of 18-55, 56-69 and 70-plus years, and those subgroups contained roughly 150, 30 and 60 TCR-sequenced participants, respectively. Overall study outcomes, separate from this receptor: CD4 TCRs associated with the vaccine covered the entire spike protein, and the dominant responses were in regions 160-218 and 743-854. Most participants were white British and females outnumbered males, and the authors suggested that clonal diversity may have been underestimated. Spike-specific TCR breadth and depth rose significantly after two AZD1222 doses compared with day 0 and with MenACWY recipients. Nearly half of unique spike-specific TCRs reportedly recognized epitopes outside regions mutated in the B.1.351 and B.1.1.7 variants. Because no day 14 peak-response samples were available, repertoires were characterized only after the peak T cell response. Conclusions about previously exposed vaccinees are limited, since just five or six AZD1222 recipients were seropositive for SARS-CoV-2 at baseline. In the small 56-69-year group, the increase in depth fell short of significance, most likely because of low power.

The CDR3 regions of human TCRbeta chains were analyzed by immunosequencing. The paper's data handling went like this. Repertoire TCRs were checked for matches against a reference library of SARS-CoV-2-specific TCRs that had been generated using the MIRA antigen-specificity platform. Breadth was defined as the fraction of unique TCRs that were SARS-CoV-2-associated. Depth was defined as the fraction of total T cells that were SARS-CoV-2-associated. Using the MIRA data, each spike-specific TCR was assigned both to the spike region to which the TCR was reactive and to a CD4 or CD8 class. Log10-transformed breadth and depth values were compared by one-way ANOVA with Sidak's multiple comparisons tests. Held by TCRdb, this immuneACCESS table contains in-frame sequences only and omits some clones. Under half of the omission traces to an unresolved V gene where checked; the cause of the rest is unknown. V, J and clone size are those of that table, while D and trimming were read from the DNA. This sample gives 150,000 or so clones in total; approximately 92% of them show up just once. The ten largest clones represent about 2.5% of the sample.

V trim: 1 base; J trim: 6 bases; unmatched bases: 2. Looking up the germline V gene yields CDR1 SGHVS and CDR2 FQNEAQ. The CDR3 has 14 amino acids, counting the end cysteine and phenylalanine. Here the CDR3 DNA is all that survives: 42 bases in frame from base 1. The time point label, as the study defines it: baseline before first vaccination. The vaccinee samples were drawn from two UK trials, COV001 and COV002, one of which was a single-blind randomized controlled phase 2/3 trial testing AZD1222 (ChAdOx1 nCoV-19) in healthy adults. Trial participant PBMC samples were collected at day 0 and day 28 after the second dose for TCRbeta chain sequencing.

Here the chain combines TRBV7-8 and TRBJ1-4, with 7 central nucleotides matching TRBD1. This clonotype originated in an adult in good health. The sequences come from peripheral blood, collected on day 0 of AZD1222 vaccination. This receptor has the CDR3 CASSLVRGDEKLFF. The DNA reads TGTGCCAGCAGCTTAGTCAGGGGGGATGAAAAACTGTTTTTT.